A selection of T cell receptor beta chains follows, all from one sample in a study of blood T cells in healthy people across ages. MiXCR was run by TCRdb on the 5' RACE reads, yielding one entry per CDR3 protein. This table holds 270,000 or so distinct CDR3 sequences, around 30% found once. The sample was blood. These receptors all come from a woman in her sixties or seventies in good health. CDR3s include the opening cysteine and the closing phenylalanine or tryptophan. The order of the fields is V gene, J gene, clone size, D gene, CDR3 DNA, CDR3 protein. D genes are given only for firm matches. The listing skips clone size in some rows; elsewhere it reads once, few, many or a size class.

V: TRBV19; J: TRBJ2-5; size: .; D: .; DNA: TGTGCCAGTAGTATGGAAGGGAGGAAGACCCAGTACTTC; CDR3: CASSMEGRKTQYF
V: TRBV20-1; J: TRBJ2-4; size: .; D: .; DNA: TGCAGTGCTGGAACAAGGGTCGACATTCAGTACTTC; CDR3: CSAGTRVDIQYF
V: TRBV4-1; J: TRBJ2-1; size: .; D: TRBD2; DNA: TGCGCCAGCAGCCAGCCTTTACTAGCGGGAGGATACAATGAGCAGTTCTTC; CDR3: CASSQPLLAGGYNEQFF
V: TRBV4-3; J: TRBJ2-3; size: few; D: .; DNA: TGCGCCAGCAGCCAACCCGGGACTTTCAATACGCAGTATTTT; CDR3: CASSQPGTFNTQYF
V: TRBV12-3/TRBV12-4; J: TRBJ2-3; size: few; D: TRBD2; DNA: TGTGCCAGCAGTTTATTTCTAGCGGGGCAAGATACGCAGTATTTT; CDR3: CASSLFLAGQDTQYF
V: TRBV5-1; J: TRBJ2-2; size: few; D: .; DNA: TGCGCCAGCAGCTTGGGCAGTGCACCGAACACCGGGGAGCTGTTTTTT; CDR3: CASSLGSAPNTGELFF
V: TRBV6-5; J: TRBJ1-2; size: .; D: .; DNA: TGTGCCAGCAGTCAGGACGGGGCTAACTATGGCTACACCTTC; CDR3: CASSQDGANYGYTF
V: TRBV27; J: TRBJ2-7; size: few; D: TRBD2; DNA: TGTGCCAGCAGTTTAGGGGCGGGGGAACGCGAGCAGTACTTC; CDR3: CASSLGAGEREQYF
V: TRBV5-1; J: TRBJ2-2; size: .; D: TRBD1; DNA: TGCGCCAGCAGCTCCGGGACAGGGGAAACCGGGGAGCTGTTTTTT; CDR3: CASSSGTGETGELFF
V: TRBV10-3; J: TRBJ1-2; size: few; D: TRBD1; DNA: TGTGCCATCAGTGAATCCGGGACAGCTAACTATGGCTACACCTTC; CDR3: CAISESGTANYGYTF
V: TRBV3-1; J: TRBJ1-2; size: .; D: .; DNA: TGTGCCAGCAGCACTCGACAGGCCCGGTCCGGCTACACCTTC; CDR3: CASSTRQARSGYTF
V: TRBV20-1; J: TRBJ2-4; size: .; D: .; DNA: TGCAGTGCCATGGGTCAGGGGCGATCCAAAAACATTCAGTACTTC; CDR3: CSAMGQGRSKNIQYF
V: TRBV4-3; J: TRBJ2-1; size: .; D: TRBD2; DNA: TGCGCCAGCAGCCAAGATCTCGGGGGAGGGGACCTTAATGAGCAGTTCTTC; CDR3: CASSQDLGGGDLNEQFF
V: TRBV2; J: TRBJ2-3; size: few; D: .; DNA: TGTGCCAGCAGGAAGTCCCTAATACAGTCAGATACGCAGTATTTT; CDR3: CASRKSLIQSDTQYF
V: TRBV20-1; J: TRBJ2-5; size: .; D: .; DNA: TGCAGTGCATATCATGGACGGGAATCAGAGACCCAGTACTTC; CDR3: CSAYHGRESETQYF
V: TRBV2; J: TRBJ2-2; size: few; D: .; DNA: TGTGCCAGCAGTGACGGATACACCGGGGAGCTGTTTTTT; CDR3: CASSDGYTGELFF
V: TRBV29-1; J: TRBJ2-3; size: .; D: .; DNA: TGCAGCGTTGAAGATCTTGGGATAACAGGTACGCAGTATTTT; CDR3: CSVEDLGITGTQYF
V: TRBV7-2; J: TRBJ2-5; size: many; D: TRBD2; DNA: TGTGCCAGCAGCCCTCTAGCGGGACCCCGCTCCCAAGAGACCCAGTACTTC; CDR3: CASSPLAGPRSQETQYF
V: TRBV20-1; J: TRBJ2-5; size: .; D: TRBD2; DNA: TGCAGTGCTAGAGGCCGGGAGGGGGTTAAGACCCAGTACTTC; CDR3: CSARGREGVKTQYF
V: TRBV29-1; J: TRBJ2-2; size: few; D: .; DNA: TGCAGCTTCCTAATAGCAGGGACAAAGAACACCGGGGAGCTGTTTTTT; CDR3: CSFLIAGTKNTGELFF
V: TRBV20-1; J: TRBJ1-5; size: .; D: .; DNA: TGCAGTGCTAGTATACAGGCAATCAATCAGCCCCAGCATTTT; CDR3: CSASIQAINQPQHF
V: TRBV28; J: TRBJ1-1; size: .; D: .; DNA: TGTGCCAGCAGTTCCACGCATTTGAACACTGAAGCTTTCTTT; CDR3: CASSSTHLNTEAFF
V: TRBV4-1; J: TRBJ2-5; size: few; D: .; DNA: TGCGCCAGCAGCCAAGAATCAGGATGGGAAGAGACCCAGTACTTC; CDR3: CASSQESGWEETQYF
V: TRBV4-3; J: TRBJ1-4; size: few; D: .; DNA: TGCGCCAGCAGCACCGGACAGCGCGCAACTAATGAAAAACTGTTTTTT; CDR3: CASSTGQRATNEKLFF
V: TRBV20-1; J: TRBJ2-5; size: few; D: TRBD1; DNA: TGCAGTACCTTAGAAGGGACAGGTGACCTCCGAGAGACCCAGTACTTC; CDR3: CSTLEGTGDLRETQYF
V: TRBV15; J: TRBJ2-2; size: .; D: .; DNA: TGTGCCACCAGCAGAGATCCCCAGTTACCCGGGGAGCTGTTTTTT; CDR3: CATSRDPQLPGELFF
V: TRBV29-1; J: TRBJ1-1; size: .; D: .; DNA: TGCAGCGTTGGACTGCAGGGGAACACTGAAGCTTTCTTT; CDR3: CSVGLQGNTEAFF
V: TRBV7-2; J: TRBJ2-1; size: .; D: TRBD2; DNA: TGTGCCAGCAGCTTAGATAGCGGGAGGTACAATGAGCAGTTCTTC; CDR3: CASSLDSGRYNEQFF
V: TRBV7-2; J: TRBJ1-5; size: few; D: .; DNA: TGTGCCAGCAGCTTTAGGTGGGGGGCAGATCAGCCCCAGCATTTT; CDR3: CASSFRWGADQPQHF